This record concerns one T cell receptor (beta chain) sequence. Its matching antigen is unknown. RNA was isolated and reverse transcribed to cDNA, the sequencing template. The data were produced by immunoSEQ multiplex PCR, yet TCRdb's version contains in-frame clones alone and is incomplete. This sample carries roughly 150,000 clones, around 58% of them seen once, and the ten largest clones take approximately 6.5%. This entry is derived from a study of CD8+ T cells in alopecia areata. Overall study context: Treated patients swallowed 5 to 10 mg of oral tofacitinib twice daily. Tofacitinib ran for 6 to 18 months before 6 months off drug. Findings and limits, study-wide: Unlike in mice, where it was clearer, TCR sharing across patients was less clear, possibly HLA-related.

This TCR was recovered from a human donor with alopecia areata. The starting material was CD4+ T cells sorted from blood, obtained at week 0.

In DNA form, the CDR3 reads TGCGCCAGCAGCTACGGGACTAGCGGGGGGGCAACGCAGACCCAGTACTTC. It is translated as CASSYGTSGGATQTQYF. The rearrangement links TRBV5-1 to TRBJ2-5, with 16 positions matching TRBD2. The V segment lost 3 bases and the J segment 6 bases; nucleotides outside the gene matches: 8. CDR3 length: 17 residues. Germline V lookup: CDR1 SGHRS, CDR2 YFSETQ.